These T cell receptor beta chains were read from a single sample in a study of monozygotic twins with inflammatory bowel disease. TCRdb re-analyzed the 5' RACE reads; it lists each CDR3 protein once, without DNA. This sample's table has around 380,000 distinct CDR3 sequences. The sequenced sample was blood. Receptors originate from a human donor with ulcerative colitis or Crohn's disease, or a healthy co-twin of an affected twin (not recorded which). Each CDR3 is given with its conserved first and last residue.

J gene,V gene,CDR3 protein
TRBJ1-5,TRBV2,CASSRARGGQGQPQHF
TRBJ2-1,TRBV9,CASSVAPGGPVDEQFF
TRBJ1-5,TRBV28,CASSLTHQPQHF
TRBJ1-5,TRBV20-1,CSARKTGPNQPQHF
TRBJ2-5,TRBV10-3,CAISERLAGAQETQYF
TRBJ2-1,TRBV3-1,CASRPPSGGRNEQFF
TRBJ2-7,TRBV28,CASSGQTSSGEQYF
TRBJ2-3,TRBV5-5,CASSLQTNTDTQYF
TRBJ2-1,TRBV5-1,CASSLVLAGAFNEQFF
TRBJ2-7,TRBV4-3,CASSQDVPGEQYF
TRBJ1-5,TRBV7-2,CASSTWTDQPQHF
TRBJ2-4,TRBV11-1,CASSTLSQTNWDGAKNIQYF
TRBJ2-3,TRBV10-3,CAIRVASGRSTDTQYF
TRBJ2-1,TRBV2,CASPGQRDNEQFF
TRBJ2-1,TRBV4-1,CASSQERAGVTYNEQFF
TRBJ2-3,TRBV4-3,CASSPDPGEGRGTQYF
TRBJ1-2,TRBV3-1,CASSPGTGKGYTF
TRBJ1-4,TRBV5-5,CASSLLIREKLFF
TRBJ2-5,TRBV5-5,CASSLGYQETQYF
TRBJ2-3,TRBV21-1,CASSKERVVTDTQYF
TRBJ2-7,TRBV3-1,CASSQAILAGGPDEQYF
TRBJ2-1,TRBV5-4,CASSLAGTGTNEQFF
TRBJ2-5,TRBV20-1,CSAAGTSGGETQYF
TRBJ2-1,TRBV27,CASRGYNEQFF
TRBJ1-1,TRBV5-1,CASSATGQRNTEAFF
TRBJ2-3,TRBV6-1,CASDRELLQWGTNTQYF
TRBJ1-5,TRBV6-2/TRBV6-3,CASSYPGTGNQPQHF
TRBJ2-1,TRBV20-1,CSARLTWGNEQFF
TRBJ1-4,TRBV6-2/TRBV6-3,CASTDTGREKLFF
TRBJ1-1,TRBV5-1,CASSLEATFNTEAFF
TRBJ1-5,TRBV5-1,CASSPDPYSNQPQHF
TRBJ2-1,TRBV2,CASSVTGTYPRSYNEQFF